The clone carrying this T cell receptor beta chain was seen at least ten times. Germline V gene sequence: CDR1 SGHRS, CDR2 YFSETQ. CDR3 length: 15 residues. V gave up 1 base and J gave up 0 bases; unmatched junction bases: 3. This specimen comes from a study of T cells after yellow fever vaccination. MiXCR, applied by TCRdb to the 5' RACE reads, yields one record per CDR3 protein. The repertoire holds about 150,000 distinct CDR3 sequences, with just over 6.5% as singletons. The sample was CD4+ T cells sorted from PBMCs, taken 10 days after the yellow fever booster vaccination. V and J are TRBV5-1 and TRBJ2-7; 8 bases match TRBD1. The sequence came from a man aged 25-45 years who received the YFV17D yellow fever vaccine. The CDR3 loop reads CASSLTGGSSYEQYF. CDR3 DNA: TGCGCCAGCAGCTTGACAGGGGGAAGCTCCTACGAGCAGTACTTC.